The present entry profiles one T cell receptor beta chain with its context. This entry comes from a study of blood T cell repertoires in COVID-19. Study as a whole: Spain, Italy and the United States supplied samples that represented acute and convalescent COVID-19. Sample material is recorded as cDNA or gDNA derived from T cells, B-cell-depleted T cells, or PBMCs.

This CDR3 contains 15 residues. V was pared by 4 bases and J by 3 bases, with 6 bases of the junction left unmatched. Germline loops: CDR1 SGHNT, CDR2 YYREEE (reference sequence). Original analysis: Amplifying reference gene primers gave estimates of nucleated cell counts. Here immunoSEQ multiplex PCR was the method, and the copy in TCRdb shows in-frame clones only, minus some. V and J calls and clone size are those listed in that table; D and trimming were worked out from the DNA. Of fewer than 150,000 clones in the sample, around 87% were seen once. This TCR was recovered from a woman aged 60-75 years with acute or convalescent COVID-19. The chain joins TRBV5-4 to TRBJ2-7, with 11 bases that match TRBD2. The sequenced material came from peripheral blood. The CDR3 protein is CASSLSGLADYEQYF. The CDR3 region has the DNA TGTGCCAGCAGCCTCTCGGGACTAGCGGACTACGAGCAGTACTTC.